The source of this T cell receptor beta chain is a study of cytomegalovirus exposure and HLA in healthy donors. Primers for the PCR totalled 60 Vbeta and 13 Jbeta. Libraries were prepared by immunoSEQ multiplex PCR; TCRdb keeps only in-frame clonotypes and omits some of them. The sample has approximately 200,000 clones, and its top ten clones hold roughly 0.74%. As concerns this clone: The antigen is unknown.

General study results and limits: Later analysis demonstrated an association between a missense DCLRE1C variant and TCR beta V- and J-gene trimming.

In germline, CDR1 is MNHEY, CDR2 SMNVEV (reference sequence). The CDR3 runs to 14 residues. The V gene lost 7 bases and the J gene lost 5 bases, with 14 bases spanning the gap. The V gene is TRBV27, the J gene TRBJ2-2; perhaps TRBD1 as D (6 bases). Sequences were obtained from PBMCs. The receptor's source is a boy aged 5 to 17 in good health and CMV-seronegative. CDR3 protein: CASMWAGETGELFF. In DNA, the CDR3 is TGTGCCAGCATGTGGGCAGGGGAAACCGGGGAGCTGTTTTTT.